The 10 T cell receptor beta chains presented below share a single source sample, sequenced in a study of T cell responses to AZD1222 COVID-19 vaccine. Profiling relied on immunoSEQ multiplex PCR, and the TCRdb table lists in-frame clones only, not all of them. The table has over 85,000 clones, 88% seen once. Material: peripheral blood, obtained on day 0 of AZD1222 vaccination. These receptor sequences come from an adult in good health.

J is TRBJ1-6 and V is TRBV7-6; 8 nucleotides line up with TRBD1. Germline CDR1 reads SGHVS; CDR2 reads FNYEAQ. The CDR3 runs 15 residues. Trimming cost V 1 base and J 8 bases; bases outside gene matches: 4. CDR3 sequence (DNA): TGTGCCAGCAGCTTAGGACAGGGGTTATATTCACCCCTCCACTTT. Translated, it gives CASSLGQGLYSPLHF.

The table lists this clone with a few counts. CDR3 residues: CASSLPYRGRNTEAFF. In DNA form, the CDR3 reads TGTGCCAGCAGCTTACCTTACAGGGGGCGGAACACTGAAGCTTTCTTT. The gene calls are TRBV7-9 and TRBJ1-1, with 9 bases matching TRBD1. This CDR3 is 16 amino acids long. V lost 2 bases to trimming and J lost 1 base; unmatched junction nucleotides: 5. Germline assignment: CDR1 SEHNR and CDR2 FQNEAQ (reference sequence).

V is TRBV5-1 and J is TRBJ2-2; D not certain. The V gene's germline CDR1 is SGHRS and CDR2 YFSETQ. This CDR3 is 14 amino acids long. Deletions cut 5 bases from V and 4 bases from J, with 12 bases between. The CDR3 DNA follows: TGCGCCAGCAGGGCCGGTTTCCTCACCGGGGAGCTGTTTTTT. Translation: CASRAGFLTGELFF.

The chain employs TRBV4-1 and TRBJ1-1, with D possibly matching TRBD1 (5 bases). V lost 1 base and J lost 5, with 11 bases in between. CDR1 is MGHRA, CDR2 YSYEKL, per germline. The CDR3 is 14 amino acids. The CDR3 here is CASSQVGWGTEAFF. The CDR3, as DNA: TGCGCCAGCAGCCAAGTTGGGTGGGGGACTGAAGCTTTCTTT.

The V and J genes are TRBV7-8 and TRBJ1-3; 8 bases fit TRBD1. Germline V gene lookup returns CDR1 SGHVS and CDR2 FQNEAQ. After removal of 5 bases from V and 4 bases from J, the junction contained 4 bases not matched to a gene. The CDR3 extends over 14 amino acids. DNA of the CDR3: TGTGCCAGCAGCGGACAGGGAACAGGAAACACCATATATTTT. Translation gives CASSGQGTGNTIYF.

The chain has TRBV5-4 and TRBJ2-5; 9 bases match TRBD2. The CDR3 length is 13 residues. The J segment lost 3 bases and the V segment lost 6 bases, leaving 3 bases of the junction unmatched. Germline V gives CDR1 SGHNT, CDR2 YYREEE (reference sequence). DNA for the CDR3: TGTGCCAGCACTAGCGGGGCAGAAGAGACCCAGTACTTC. Translation: CASTSGAEETQYF.

This sequence joins TRBV6-5 and TRBJ1-1; TRBD1 aligns across 8 bases. After removal of 1 base from V and 1 base from J, the junction contained 2 bases not matched to a gene. This CDR3 has 15 residues. Germline assignment: CDR1 MNHEY and CDR2 SVGAGI. CDR3 residues: CASSYWTGKNTEAFF. CDR3 sequence (DNA): TGTGCCAGCAGTTACTGGACAGGGAAGAACACTGAAGCTTTCTTT.

This chain connects TRBV7-6 to TRBJ1-1; D gene ambiguous. The CDR3 consists of 16 residues. V gave up 4 bases and J gave up 6 bases, with 21 bases separating them. Per germline, CDR1 SGHVS and CDR2 FNYEAQ. CDR3 residues: CASSSRYRTAESEAFF. The CDR3 DNA reads as TGTGCCAGCAGCTCCCGATATAGGACGGCTGAATCTGAAGCTTTCTTT.

CDR3 coding DNA: TGTGCCTGGAGTCTAAACTTATTGAACACTGAAGCTTTCTTT. Amino acids: CAWSLNLLNTEAFF. The gene calls are TRBV30 and TRBJ1-1, with D uncertain. This CDR3 has 14 residues. Germline-derived CDR1 and CDR2 are GTSNPN and SVGIG (reference sequence). Trimming left V 2 bases short and J 0 bases short, with 10 bases between. Complete variable domain (other parts from reference TRBV30 and TRBJ1-1): SQTIHQWPATLVQPVGSPLSLECTVEGTSNPNLYWYRQAAGRGLQLLFYSVGIGQISSEVPQNLSASRPQDRQFILSSKKLLLSDSGFYLCAWSLNLLNTEAFFGQGTRLTVV.

The chain links TRBV10-3 to TRBJ2-7; 8 bases match TRBD1. CDR1 and CDR2 from the germline V gene are ENHRY and SYGVKD. This CDR3 has 13 amino acids. V lost 6 bases to trimming and J lost 3 bases; unmatched junction nucleotides: 4. CDR3 sequence: CAISRQGFYEQYF. In DNA form, the CDR3 reads TGTGCCATCAGCCGACAGGGGTTCTACGAGCAGTACTTC.